The T cell receptor (beta chain) under discussion was sequenced for a study of cytomegalovirus exposure and HLA in healthy donors. Germline lookup yields CDR1 GTSNPN and CDR2 SVGIG (reference sequence). The CDR3 is 14 amino acids. Trimming took 2 bases from V and 4 from J; bases not matched to a gene: 4. PCR amplification relied on 60 Vbeta primers (plus 13 Jbeta primers). Data came from immunoSEQ multiplex PCR; TCRdb stores just in-frame clones and leaves some out. Of some 150,000 clones in the sample, around 78% were seen once. This sequence joins TRBV30 and TRBJ1-3; 8 bases match TRBD1. Specimen: PBMCs. The TCR comes from a woman aged 25 to 45 in good health and CMV-seropositive. The CDR3 nucleotides read TGTGCCTGGAGTCGGACAGGGATCGGAAACACCATATATTTT. Translating it yields CAWSRTGIGNTIYF.